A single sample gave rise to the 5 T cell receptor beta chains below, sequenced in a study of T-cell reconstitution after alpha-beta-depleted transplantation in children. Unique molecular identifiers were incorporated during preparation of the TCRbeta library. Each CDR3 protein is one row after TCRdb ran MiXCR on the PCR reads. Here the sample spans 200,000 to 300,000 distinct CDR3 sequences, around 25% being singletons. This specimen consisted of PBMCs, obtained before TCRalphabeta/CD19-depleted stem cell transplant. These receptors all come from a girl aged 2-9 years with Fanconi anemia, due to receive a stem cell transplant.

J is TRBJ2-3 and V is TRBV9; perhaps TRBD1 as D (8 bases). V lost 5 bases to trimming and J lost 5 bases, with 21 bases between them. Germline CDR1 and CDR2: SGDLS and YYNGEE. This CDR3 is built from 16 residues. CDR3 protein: CASSTGGGNRGDTQYF. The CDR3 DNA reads TGTGCCAGCAGTACAGGGGGGGGGAACCGGGGAGATACGCAGTATTTT. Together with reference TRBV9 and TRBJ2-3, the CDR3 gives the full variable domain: DSGVTQTPKHLITATGQRVTLRCSPRSGDLSVYWYQQSLDQGLQFLIQYYNGEERAKGNILERFSAQQFPDLHSELNLSSLELGDSALYFCASSTGGGNRGDTQYFGPGTRLTVL.

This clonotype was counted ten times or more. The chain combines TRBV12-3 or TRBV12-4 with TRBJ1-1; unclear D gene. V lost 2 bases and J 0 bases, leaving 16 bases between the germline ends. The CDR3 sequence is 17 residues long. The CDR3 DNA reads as TGTGCCAGCAGTTTACCCCATGCAGGTGCCATGAACACTGAAGCTTTCTTT. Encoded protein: CASSLPHAGAMNTEAFF.

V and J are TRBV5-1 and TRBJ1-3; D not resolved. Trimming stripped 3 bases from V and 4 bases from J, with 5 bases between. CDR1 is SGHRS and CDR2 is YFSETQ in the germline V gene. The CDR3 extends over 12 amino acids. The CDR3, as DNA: TGCGCCAGCAGCTCGCAAGGAAACACCATATATTTT. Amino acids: CASSSQGNTIYF.

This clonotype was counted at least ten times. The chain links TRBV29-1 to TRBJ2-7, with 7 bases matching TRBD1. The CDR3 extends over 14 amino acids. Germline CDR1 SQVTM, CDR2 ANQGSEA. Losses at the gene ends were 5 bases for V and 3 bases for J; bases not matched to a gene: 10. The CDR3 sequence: CSVPASTGRYEQYF. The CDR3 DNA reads TGCAGCGTTCCAGCCTCGACAGGGCGCTACGAGCAGTACTTC.

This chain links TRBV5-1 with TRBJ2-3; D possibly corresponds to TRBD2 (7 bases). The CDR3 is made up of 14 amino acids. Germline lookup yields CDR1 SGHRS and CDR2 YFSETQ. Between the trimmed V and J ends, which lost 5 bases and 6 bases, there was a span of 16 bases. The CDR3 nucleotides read TGCGCCAGCAGTTTCGGACTAGACAGGGATACGCAGTATTTT. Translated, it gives CASSFGLDRDTQYF.